This T cell receptor beta chain was observed in a study of blood T cell repertoires in COVID-19 (TCRdb year 2020). Study-wide context: The collaborator samples originated in the United States, Italy and Spain and spanned the acute and convalescent phases of COVID-19. The material from the prospective study consisted of cDNA or gDNA derived from T cells, B-cell-depleted T cells, or PBMCs. Subjects who had been exposed to COVID-19, were actively infected with it, or had recovered from it provided the deeply sampled blood TCRbeta repertoires that made up the dataset. The repertoires were released in a freely available public database intended as a resource for research on the immune response to SARS-CoV-2. Samples were obtained from the ongoing ImmuneRACE study (first 160 participants) and from over 1,000 subjects provided by 6 global collaborators. Nearly every sample came with metadata listing a de-identified subject ID, COVID-19 status, age in years and sex. Where HLA class I and class II types were available, the types were taken from metadata supplied by the sample provider, not from assay-based typing. What the authors observed across the whole study: The quantity of clinical and demographic metadata differed by source and by participant and was supplied without curation.

In the prospective study, participants were roughly 18 to 100 years old, resided in approximately 22 geographic areas of the United States, and were enrolled through a virtual design. Cohort assignment in the prospective study relied on participant-reported clinical history from a screening survey and a study questionnaire. Exposed participants had been in contact with someone with a PCR-confirmed or clinician-diagnosed COVID-19 case within 2 weeks of study entry. Mobile phlebotomists in the prospective study collected whole blood, serum and a nasopharyngeal or oropharyngeal swab from every participant. Additional blood draws and questionnaires over an approximately two-month period could optionally be provided by prospective study participants. Before DNA extraction, prospective study blood samples were shipped either frozen or at room temperature. For CDR1 and CDR2, the germline V gene lists SGHNT and YENEEA. V and J lose 6 bases and 0 bases, and a span of 15 bases separates them. The CDR3 contains 16 residues, cysteine and phenylalanine counted. The only DNA kept is the CDR3, 48 bases in frame from the first base.

Regarding this clone: It has no known antigen specificity. Nothing much larger sits one base from this clone, and base qualities are not available.

The immunoSEQ Assay, a bias-controlled multiplex PCR, was used to amplify TCRbeta CDR3 regions from genomic DNA. The study's processing was this. Within the assay, amplification of reference gene primers was used to estimate how many nucleated cells each sample contained. To quantify the absolute abundance of each unique TCRbeta CDR3 rearrangement, sequence reads were collapsed and filtered. For each sample, productive Simpson clonality was calculated as the square root of Simpson's diversity index over productive rearrangements. TCRdb carries this immuneACCESS record with in-frame sequences only. Its versions omit some clonotypes, under half of them owing to an unresolved V gene in the studies checked, with the rest unexplained. The V and J calls and clone size are taken from that table; D and trimming were inferred from the DNA. Across this sample there are some 190,000 clones, with around 84% seen only once. The ten largest clones add up to 3% to 3.5% of the sample.

Source material: PBMCs or T cells enriched from blood (not recorded which). The clonotype comes from a woman aged 30 to 39 who had been exposed to COVID-19. The chain was built from TRBV11-3 and TRBJ1-3, and possibly TRBD1, on 5 matching bases. In nucleotide form, the sequence is TGTGCCAGCAGAGAGCCGACAGCCTTCTCTGGAAACACCATATATTTT. Translation gives CASREPTAFSGNTIYF.